This entry features one TCR beta chain sequence. Participants, about 18 to 95 years old, spanned under 25 US areas. Germline CDR1 is LGHDT and CDR2 is YNNKEL (reference sequence). The CDR3 has 15 amino acids. Between the trimmed V and J ends, which lost 1 base and 4 bases, there was a span of 13 bases. The data were taken from a study of blood T cell repertoires in COVID-19. Here immunoSEQ multiplex PCR was the method, and the copy in TCRdb shows in-frame clones only, minus some. This sample has 150,000 to 200,000 clones, with more than 80% found just once. Sequencing was performed on PBMCs or T cells enriched from blood (not recorded which). The receptor comes from a man aged 45-60 years who had recovered from COVID-19. This rearrangement joins TRBV3-1 (or the pseudogene TRBV3-2) to TRBJ1-2, with D tentatively TRBD1 (5 bases). The CDR3 loop reads CASSQGPGGSYGYTF. The CDR3 nucleotides read TGTGCCAGCAGCCAAGGCCCGGGGGGTAGCTATGGCTACACCTTC.